The entry below describes one TCR beta chain. These data are taken from a study of cytomegalovirus exposure and HLA in healthy donors. PCR was performed using 60 Vbeta and 13 Jbeta primers. The data were produced by immunoSEQ multiplex PCR, yet TCRdb's version contains in-frame clones alone and is incomplete. The table lists 91,000 or so clones. Sequencing used PBMCs. The TCR was taken from a woman in her 30s in good health and CMV-seronegative.

CDR3 residues: CASSLRVGELFF. In DNA, the CDR3 is TGTGCCAGCAGCTTACGGGTGGGGGAGCTGTTTTTT. The chain uses TRBV11-3 and TRBJ2-2; D gene ambiguous. The CDR3 loop spans 12 amino acids. Trimming removed 2 bases from V and 8 bases from J, with 6 bases in between. CDR1 SGHNT and CDR2 YENEEA come from the germline V gene.